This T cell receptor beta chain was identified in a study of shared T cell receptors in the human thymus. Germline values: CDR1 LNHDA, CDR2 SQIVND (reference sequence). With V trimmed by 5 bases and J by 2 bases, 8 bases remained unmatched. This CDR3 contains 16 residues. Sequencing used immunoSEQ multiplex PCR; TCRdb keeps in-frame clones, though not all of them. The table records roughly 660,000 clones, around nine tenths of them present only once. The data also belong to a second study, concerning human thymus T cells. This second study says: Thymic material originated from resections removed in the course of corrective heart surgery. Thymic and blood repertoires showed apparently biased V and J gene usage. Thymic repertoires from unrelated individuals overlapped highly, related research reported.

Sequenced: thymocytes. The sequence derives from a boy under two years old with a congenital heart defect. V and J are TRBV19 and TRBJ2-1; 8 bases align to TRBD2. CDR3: CASSVVAGPTYNEQFF. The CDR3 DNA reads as TGTGCCAGTAGTGTGGTAGCGGGACCTACCTACAATGAGCAGTTCTTC.